These 4 T cell receptor beta chains came from one sample sequenced in a study of ipilimumab plus nivolumab after autologous stem cell transplantation. Using immunoSEQ multiplex PCR, the repertoire was profiled, and TCRdb retains in-frame clones only, with some absent. Of 10,000 to 15,000 clones in the sample, about 75% were seen once. Sequenced here: PBMCs, sampled in a trial of ipilimumab plus nivolumab as post-transplant consolidation. Source of these receptors: a male donor with multiple myeloma.

This clone was counted between two and nine times. V is TRBV7-8 and J is TRBJ1-1, with a tentative D call TRBD1 (5 bases). Germline lookup yields CDR1 SGHVS and CDR2 FQNEAQ. This CDR3 has 15 amino acids. The ends were cut back, 1 base at V and 6 bases at J, with 15 bases in the middle. DNA of the CDR3: TGTGCCAGCAGCTTAGGGGGGAGGGGATCATCTGAAGCTTTCTTT. Amino acids: CASSLGGRGSSEAFF.

The CDR3 bases are TGTGCCAGCACCGGGGGGGCCCTACACAATGAGCAGTTCTTC. Its protein is CASTGGALHNEQFF. V is TRBV28 and J is TRBJ2-1, with TRBD2 matching 8 bases. Germline V lookup: CDR1 MDHEN, CDR2 SYDVKM. This CDR3 has 14 residues. Unmatched junction bases numbered 7, after V lost 7 bases and J lost 5 bases.

V usage is TRBV11-1 and J usage is TRBJ2-2, with 9 bases fitting TRBD1. The CDR3 extends over 15 amino acids. Losses at the gene ends were 7 bases for V and 2 bases for J; bases not matched to a gene: 5. From germline, CDR1 is SGHAT and CDR2 FQDESV (reference sequence). The CDR3 reads CASTWDRVNTGELFF. The CDR3 DNA sequence: TGTGCCAGCACCTGGGACAGGGTAAACACCGGGGAGCTGTTTTTT. The variable domain in full, completed from reference TRBV11-1 and TRBJ2-2, reads EAEVAQSPRYKITEKSQAVAFWCDPISGHATLYWYRQILGQGPELLVQFQDESVVDDSQLPKDRFSAERLKGVDSTLKIQPAELGDSAMYLCASTWDRVNTGELFFGEGSRLTVL.

This chain links TRBV28 with TRBJ1-4; D gene unclear. Germline CDR1 reads MDHEN; CDR2 reads SYDVKM. Trimming left V 5 bases short and J 8 bases short, with 18 bases between. The length of the CDR3 is 15 residues. The CDR3, as DNA: TGTGCCAGCAGTGCTCGATCAACCCTCGGCGAAAAACTGTTTTTT. As protein: CASSARSTLGEKLFF. Looking up the rest from reference TRBV28 and TRBJ1-4 gives the full variable domain: DVKVTQSSRYLVKRTGEKVFLECVQDMDHENMFWYRQDPGLGLRLIYFSYDVKMKEKGDIPEGYSVSREKKERFSLILESASTNQTSMYLCASSARSTLGEKLFFGSGTQLSVL.